A single sample gave rise to the 11 T cell receptor beta chains below, sequenced in a study of blood T cell repertoires in COVID-19. TCRdb keeps only in-frame clones here, not all; method: immunoSEQ multiplex PCR. The data show 150,000 to 200,000 clones, with 75% to 85% seen just once and 3% to 3.5% held by the top ten. Sequenced sample: PBMCs or T cells enriched from blood (not recorded which). These receptors were taken from a woman aged 60-70 years who had recovered from COVID-19.

The chain couples TRBV11-2 to TRBJ2-7, with 9 bases lining up with TRBD1. There are 14 residues in the CDR3. Germline V gene data show CDR1 as SGHAT and CDR2 as FQNNGV. V lost 5 bases, J lost 6 bases, and 8 bases stayed unmatched. CDR3 coding DNA: TGTGCCAGCAGCCTGGGGACAGGGAGAGGCGAGCAGTACTTC. Translated: CASSLGTGRGEQYF.

The rearrangement joins TRBV7-2 to TRBJ1-3; 8 nucleotides match TRBD1. The CDR3 loop spans 16 amino acids. The V gene end was trimmed by 5 bases and the J gene end by 0 bases; junction bases not matched to a gene: 6. CDR1 and CDR2 from the germline V gene are SGHTA and FQGNSA. CDR3 nucleotide sequence: TGTGCCAGCAGCGAGAGGACAGGGTTCTCTGGAAACACCATATATTTT. This codes for CASSERTGFSGNTIYF.

The chain carries TRBV11-3 and TRBJ2-5; TRBD2 agrees at 7 bases. The CDR3 is 14 residues long. Germline values: CDR1 SGHNT, CDR2 YENEEA. V shed 5 bases, J shed 9 bases, and the junction held 12 bases outside the gene matches. In DNA, the CDR3 is TGTGCCAGCAGCCCACGGGGGGATCATCAGGCCCAGTACTTC. It is translated as CASSPRGDHQAQYF.

The chain carries TRBV24-1 and TRBJ1-1; TRBD1 matches 7 bases. CDR3 length: 13 amino acids. Germline loops: CDR1 KGHDR, CDR2 SFDVKD. Germline trimming cut 10 bases from V and 1 base from J; bases unmatched to any gene: 5. The CDR3 DNA reads TGTGCCACTCCTGGGGACAGGAACACTGAAGCTTTCTTT. Its protein product is CATPGDRNTEAFF.

The rearrangement links TRBV2 to TRBJ2-7; 13 positions agree with TRBD2. The germline V gene has CDR1 SNHLY and CDR2 FYNNEI. V trimming: 6 bases; J trimming: 3 bases; junction bases outside the gene matches: 2. This CDR3 region has 14 residues. The CDR3 loop is CASSRTSGGYEQYF. CDR3 sequence (DNA): TGTGCCAGCAGCCGGACTAGCGGGGGCTACGAGCAGTACTTC.

This clone was observed a few times. The V call is TRBV2, the J call TRBJ1-4; D might be TRBD1 (6 bases). Per germline, CDR1 SNHLY and CDR2 FYNNEI. This CDR3 has 14 residues. V was cut by 2 bases and J by 7 bases, with 11 bases left in between. For the CDR3, the DNA is TGTGCCAGCAGTGAATGGATCAGGGGTGAAAAACTGTTTTTT. Translating it yields CASSEWIRGEKLFF.

This clone was seen once. In nucleotides, the CDR3 is TGCGCCAGCAGCACGACCGGGACTAGCGGGGGGTACGAGCAGTACTTC. Translated: CASSTTGTSGGYEQYF. This chain links TRBV5-1 with TRBJ2-7; TRBD2 agrees at 15 bases. The germline V gene has CDR1 SGHRS and CDR2 YFSETQ. This CDR3 comprises 16 residues. Unmatched junction bases numbered 6, after V lost 4 bases and J lost 4 bases.

V is TRBV24-1 and J is TRBJ1-5, with D tentatively TRBD1 (6 bases). The CDR3 spans 13 residues. Germline CDR1 and CDR2: KGHDR and SFDVKD. The V gene lost 4 bases and the J gene lost 6 bases, with 9 bases spanning the gap. The CDR3 DNA is TGTGCCACCAGTGAGGCAGGGGTTCAGCCCCAGCATTTT. Protein: CATSEAGVQPQHF.

This sequence joins TRBV7-2 and TRBJ2-1; weak D call: TRBD2 (5 bases). Trimming stripped 5 bases from V and 5 bases from J, with 10 bases between. Germline V gives CDR1 SGHTA, CDR2 FQGNSA. CDR3 length: 13 residues. CDR3 sequence (DNA): TGTGCCAGCAGCCGGGGATCCAACAATGAGCAGTTCTTC. Translating gives CASSRGSNNEQFF.

V is TRBV30 and J is TRBJ1-5; the match to TRBD1 covers 8 bases. From germline, CDR1 is GTSNPN and CDR2 SVGIG (reference sequence). The CDR3 loop spans 13 amino acids. V shed 1 base and J 6 bases; nucleotides not matched to a gene: 2. CDR3 amino acids: CAWSATGGQPQHF. The DNA for the CDR3 is TGTGCCTGGAGTGCAACAGGGGGTCAGCCCCAGCATTTT.

This chain links TRBV23-1 with TRBJ1-2, with D possibly TRBD1 on 6 matching bases. TRBV23-1 is assigned to the ORF class and has an uncertain function. Trimming cost V 8 bases and J 8 bases, with 15 bases left between them. This CDR3 has 12 amino acids. The CDR3 spells CASFSQGKGYTF. CDR3 nucleotides: TGCGCCAGCTTTTCACAGGGAAAAGGCTACACCTTC.